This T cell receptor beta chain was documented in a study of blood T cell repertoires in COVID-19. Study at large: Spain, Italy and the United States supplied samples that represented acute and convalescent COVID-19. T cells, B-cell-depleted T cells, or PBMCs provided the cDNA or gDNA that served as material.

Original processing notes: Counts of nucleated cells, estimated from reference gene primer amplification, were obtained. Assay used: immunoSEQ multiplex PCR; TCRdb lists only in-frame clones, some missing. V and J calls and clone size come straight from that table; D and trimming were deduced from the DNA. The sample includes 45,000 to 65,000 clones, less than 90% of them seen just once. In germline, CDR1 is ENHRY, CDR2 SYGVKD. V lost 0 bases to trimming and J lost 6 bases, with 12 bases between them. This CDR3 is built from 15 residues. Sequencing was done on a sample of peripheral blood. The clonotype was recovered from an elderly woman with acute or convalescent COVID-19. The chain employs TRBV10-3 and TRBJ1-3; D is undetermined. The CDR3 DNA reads TGTGCCATCAGTGAGTCGAACAGTCTGGTAAACACCATATATTTT. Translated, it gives CAISESNSLVNTIYF.